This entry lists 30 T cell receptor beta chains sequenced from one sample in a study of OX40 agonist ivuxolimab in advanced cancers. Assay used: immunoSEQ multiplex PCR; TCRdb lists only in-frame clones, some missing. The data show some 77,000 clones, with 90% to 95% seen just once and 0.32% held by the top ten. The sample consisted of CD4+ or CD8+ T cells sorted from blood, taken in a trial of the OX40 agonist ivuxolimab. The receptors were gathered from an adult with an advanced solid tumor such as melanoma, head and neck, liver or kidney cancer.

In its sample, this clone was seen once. The CDR3 DNA reads TGTGCCAGCTCACCACTTGGGGCTTCAGAGACCCAGTACTTC. The encoded protein is CASSPLGASETQYF. V is TRBV18 and J is TRBJ2-5, with D perhaps TRBD1 (5 bases). Germline V gene data show CDR1 as KGHSH and CDR2 as LQKENI. The CDR3 totals 14 residues. Trimming took off 1 base at V and 4 bases at J, with 10 bases between the two ends.

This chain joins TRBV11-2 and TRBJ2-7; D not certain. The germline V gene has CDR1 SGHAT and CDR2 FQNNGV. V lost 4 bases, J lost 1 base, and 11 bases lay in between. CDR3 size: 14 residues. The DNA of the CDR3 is TGTGCCAGCAGCTCGCTAGAAGGTTCCTACGAGCAGTACTTC. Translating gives CASSSLEGSYEQYF.

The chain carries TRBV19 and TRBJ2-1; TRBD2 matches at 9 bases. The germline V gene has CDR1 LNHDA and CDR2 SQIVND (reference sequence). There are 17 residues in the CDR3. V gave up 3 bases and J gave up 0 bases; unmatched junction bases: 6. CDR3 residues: CASSIFSGGFSYNEQFF. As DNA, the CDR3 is TGTGCCAGTAGTATTTTTAGCGGGGGCTTCTCCTACAATGAGCAGTTCTTC.

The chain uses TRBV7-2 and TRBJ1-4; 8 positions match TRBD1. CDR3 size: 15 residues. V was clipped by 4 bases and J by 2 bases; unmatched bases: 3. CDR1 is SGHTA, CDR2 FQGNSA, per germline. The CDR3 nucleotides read TGTGCCAGCAGCTGGACAGGGCGGACTAATGAAAAACTGTTTTTT. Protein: CASSWTGRTNEKLFF.

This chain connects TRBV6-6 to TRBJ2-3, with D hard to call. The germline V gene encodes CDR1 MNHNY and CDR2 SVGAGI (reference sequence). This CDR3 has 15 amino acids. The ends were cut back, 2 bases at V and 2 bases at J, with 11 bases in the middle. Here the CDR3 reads CASSYMGMSTDTQYF. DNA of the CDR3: TGTGCCAGCAGTTACATGGGAATGTCCACAGATACGCAGTATTTT.

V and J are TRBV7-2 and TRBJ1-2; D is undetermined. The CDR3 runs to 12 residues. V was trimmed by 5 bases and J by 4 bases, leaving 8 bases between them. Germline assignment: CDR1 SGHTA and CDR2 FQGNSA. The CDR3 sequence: CASSTRSYGYTF. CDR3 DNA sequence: TGTGCCAGCAGCACCCGGAGCTATGGCTACACCTTC.

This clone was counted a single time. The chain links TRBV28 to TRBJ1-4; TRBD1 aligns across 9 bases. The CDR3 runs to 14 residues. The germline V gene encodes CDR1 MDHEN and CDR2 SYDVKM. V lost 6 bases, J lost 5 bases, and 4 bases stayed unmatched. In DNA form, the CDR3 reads TGTGCCAGCAGCCCGACAGGGGGGAATGAAAAACTGTTTTTT. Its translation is CASSPTGGNEKLFF.

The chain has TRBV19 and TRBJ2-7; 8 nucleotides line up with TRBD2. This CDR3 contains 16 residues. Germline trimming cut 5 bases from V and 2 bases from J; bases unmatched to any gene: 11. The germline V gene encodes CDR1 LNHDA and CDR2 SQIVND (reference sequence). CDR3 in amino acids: CASSSPGGGSPYEQYF. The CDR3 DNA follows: TGTGCCAGTAGTTCCCCCGGGGGGGGAAGCCCCTACGAGCAGTACTTC.

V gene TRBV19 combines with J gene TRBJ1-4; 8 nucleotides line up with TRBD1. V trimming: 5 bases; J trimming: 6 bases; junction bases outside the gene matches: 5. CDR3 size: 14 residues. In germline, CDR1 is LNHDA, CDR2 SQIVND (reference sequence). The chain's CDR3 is CASSSGQGYEKLFF. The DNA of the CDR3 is TGTGCCAGTAGTTCCGGACAGGGCTATGAAAAACTGTTTTTT.

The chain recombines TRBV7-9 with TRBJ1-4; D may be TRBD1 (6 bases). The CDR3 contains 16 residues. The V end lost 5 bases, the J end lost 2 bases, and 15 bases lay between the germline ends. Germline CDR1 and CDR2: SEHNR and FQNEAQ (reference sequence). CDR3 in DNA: TGTGCCAGCAGCCATTCCCGGGGGCTTACTAATGAAAAACTGTTTTTT. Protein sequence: CASSHSRGLTNEKLFF.

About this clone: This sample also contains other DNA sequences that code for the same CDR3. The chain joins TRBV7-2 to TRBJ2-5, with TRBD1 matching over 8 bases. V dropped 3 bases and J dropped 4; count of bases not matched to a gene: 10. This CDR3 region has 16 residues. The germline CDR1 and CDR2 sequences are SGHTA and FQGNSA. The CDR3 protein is CASSLGDRGNRETQYF. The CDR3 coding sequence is TGTGCCAGCAGCTTGGGAGACAGGGGAAATCGAGAGACCCAGTACTTC.

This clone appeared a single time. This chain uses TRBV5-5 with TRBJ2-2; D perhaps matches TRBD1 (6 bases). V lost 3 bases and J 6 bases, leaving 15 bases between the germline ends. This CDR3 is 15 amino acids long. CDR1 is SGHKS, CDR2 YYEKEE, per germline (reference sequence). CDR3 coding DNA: TGTGCCAGCAGCTGGGGTCAGGGGTATGCCGGGGAGCTGTTTTTT. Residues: CASSWGQGYAGELFF. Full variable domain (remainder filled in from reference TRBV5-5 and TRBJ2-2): DAGVTQSPTHLIKTRGQQVTLRCSPISGHKSVSWYQQVLGQGPQFIFQYYEKEERGRGNFPDRFSARQFPNYSSELNVNALLLGDSALYLCASSWGQGYAGELFFGEGSRLTVL.

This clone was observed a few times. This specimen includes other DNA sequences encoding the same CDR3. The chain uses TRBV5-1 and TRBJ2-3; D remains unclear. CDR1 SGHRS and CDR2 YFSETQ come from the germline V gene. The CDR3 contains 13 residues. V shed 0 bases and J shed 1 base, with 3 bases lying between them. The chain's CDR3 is CASSLEGTDTQYF. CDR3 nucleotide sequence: TGCGCCAGCAGCTTGGAAGGCACAGATACGCAGTATTTT.

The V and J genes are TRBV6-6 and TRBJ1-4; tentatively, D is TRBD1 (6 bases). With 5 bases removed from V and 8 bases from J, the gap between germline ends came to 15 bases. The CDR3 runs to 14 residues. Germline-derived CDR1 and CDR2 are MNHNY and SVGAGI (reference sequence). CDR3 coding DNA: TGTGCCAGCAGTGGGGCGGGGGGCGGCGAAAAACTGTTTTTT. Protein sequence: CASSGAGGGEKLFF.

In DNA, the CDR3 is TGTGCCAGTAGACCTCTAGCCAAAAACATTCAGTACTTC. Amino acids: CASRPLAKNIQYF. V is TRBV19 and J is TRBJ2-4; D remains unclear. The CDR3 has 13 amino acids. The V gene's germline CDR1 is LNHDA and CDR2 SQIVND (reference sequence). Trimming took off 6 bases at V and 0 bases at J, with 6 bases between the two ends.

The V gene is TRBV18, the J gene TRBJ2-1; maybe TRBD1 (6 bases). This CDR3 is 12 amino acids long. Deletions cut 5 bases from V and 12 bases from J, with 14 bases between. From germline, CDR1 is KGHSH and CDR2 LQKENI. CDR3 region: CASSVQGRRQFF. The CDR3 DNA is TGTGCCAGCTCAGTGCAGGGGCGGCGGCAGTTCTTC.

The CDR3 DNA is TGTGCCATCAGTGAGTCTGTGGGGAACACCGGGGAGCTGTTTTTT. Protein: CAISESVGNTGELFF. This chain joins TRBV10-3 and TRBJ2-2; D unclear. V lost 0 bases, J lost 1 base, and 6 bases lay in between. The CDR3 contains 15 residues. In germline, CDR1 is ENHRY, CDR2 SYGVKD.

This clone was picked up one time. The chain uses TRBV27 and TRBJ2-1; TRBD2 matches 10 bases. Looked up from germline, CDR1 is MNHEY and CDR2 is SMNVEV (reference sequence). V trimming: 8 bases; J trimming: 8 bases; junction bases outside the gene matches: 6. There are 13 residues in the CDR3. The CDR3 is CASSLAGGDEQFF. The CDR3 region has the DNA TGTGCCAGCTCTTTAGCGGGAGGCGATGAGCAGTTCTTC.

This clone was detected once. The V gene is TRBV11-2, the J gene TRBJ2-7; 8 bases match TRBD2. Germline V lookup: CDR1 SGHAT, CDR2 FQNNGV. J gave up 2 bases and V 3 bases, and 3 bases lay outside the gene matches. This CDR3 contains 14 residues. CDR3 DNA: TGTGCCAGCAGCTTTACTAGCGGAACCTACGAGCAGTACTTC. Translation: CASSFTSGTYEQYF.

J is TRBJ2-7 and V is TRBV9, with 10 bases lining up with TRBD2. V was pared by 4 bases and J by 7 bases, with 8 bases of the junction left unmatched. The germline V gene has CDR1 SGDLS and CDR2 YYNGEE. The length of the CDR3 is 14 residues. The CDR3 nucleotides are TGTGCCAGCAGCCTAGCGGGAGCCTCGTTAGAGCAGTACTTC. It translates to CASSLAGASLEQYF.

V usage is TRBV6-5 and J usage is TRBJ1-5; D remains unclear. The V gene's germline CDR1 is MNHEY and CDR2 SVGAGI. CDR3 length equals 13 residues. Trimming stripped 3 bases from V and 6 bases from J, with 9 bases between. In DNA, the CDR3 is TGTGCCAGCAGTTATATTTTAGGTCAGCCCCAGCATTTT. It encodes CASSYILGQPQHF.

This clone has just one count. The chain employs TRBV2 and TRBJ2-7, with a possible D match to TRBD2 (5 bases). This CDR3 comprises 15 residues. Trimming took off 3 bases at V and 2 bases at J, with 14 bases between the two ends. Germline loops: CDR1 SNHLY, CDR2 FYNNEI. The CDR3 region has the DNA TGTGCCAGCAGTGAGGAAACGGGAAGCACCTACGAGCAGTACTTC. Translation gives CASSEETGSTYEQYF.

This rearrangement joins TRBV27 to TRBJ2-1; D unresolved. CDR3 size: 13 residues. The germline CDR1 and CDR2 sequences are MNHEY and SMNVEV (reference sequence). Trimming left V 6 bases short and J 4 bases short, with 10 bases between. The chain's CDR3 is CASRPVVYNEQFF. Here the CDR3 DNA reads TGTGCCAGCAGACCCGTAGTGTACAATGAGCAGTTCTTC.

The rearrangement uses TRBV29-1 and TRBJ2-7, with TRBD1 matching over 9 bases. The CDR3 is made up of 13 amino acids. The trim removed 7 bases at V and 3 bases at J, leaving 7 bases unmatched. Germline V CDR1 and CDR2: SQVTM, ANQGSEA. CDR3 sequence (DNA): TGCAGCGCCCTCCCGGGACAGGGCTACGAGCAGTACTTC. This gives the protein CSALPGQGYEQYF.

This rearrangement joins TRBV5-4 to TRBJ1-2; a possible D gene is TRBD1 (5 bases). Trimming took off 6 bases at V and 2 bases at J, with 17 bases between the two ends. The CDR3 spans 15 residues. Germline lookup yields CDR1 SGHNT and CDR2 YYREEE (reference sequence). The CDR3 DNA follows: TGTGCCAGCAACGAAGGACAAACGGTCAACTATGGCTACACCTTC. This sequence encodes CASNEGQTVNYGYTF.

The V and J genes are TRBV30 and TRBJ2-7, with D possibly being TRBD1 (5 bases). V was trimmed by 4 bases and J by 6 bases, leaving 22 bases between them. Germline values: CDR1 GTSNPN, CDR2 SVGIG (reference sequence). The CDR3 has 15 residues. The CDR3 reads CAWNVSGIFDVEQYF. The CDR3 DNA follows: TGTGCCTGGAACGTTTCAGGGATTTTCGATGTCGAGCAGTACTTC.

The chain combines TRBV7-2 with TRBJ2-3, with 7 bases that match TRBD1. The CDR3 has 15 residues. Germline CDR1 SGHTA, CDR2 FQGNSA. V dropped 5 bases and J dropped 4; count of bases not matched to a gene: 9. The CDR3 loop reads CASSNQGQVADTQYF. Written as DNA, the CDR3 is TGTGCCAGCAGCAACCAAGGACAGGTCGCAGATACGCAGTATTTT. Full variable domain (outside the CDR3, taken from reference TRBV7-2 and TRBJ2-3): GAGVSQSPSNKVTEKGKDVELRCDPISGHTALYWYRQSLGQGLEFLIYFQGNSAPDKSGLPSDRFSAERTGGSVSTLTIQRTQQEDSAVYLCASSNQGQVADTQYFGPGTRLTVL.

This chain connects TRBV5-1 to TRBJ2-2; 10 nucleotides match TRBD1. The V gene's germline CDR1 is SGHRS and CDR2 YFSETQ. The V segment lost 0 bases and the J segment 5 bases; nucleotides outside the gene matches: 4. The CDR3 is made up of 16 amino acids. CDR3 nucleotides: TGCGCCAGCAGCTTGGGGGACAGGGGTGGAACCGGGGAGCTGTTTTTT. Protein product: CASSLGDRGGTGELFF.

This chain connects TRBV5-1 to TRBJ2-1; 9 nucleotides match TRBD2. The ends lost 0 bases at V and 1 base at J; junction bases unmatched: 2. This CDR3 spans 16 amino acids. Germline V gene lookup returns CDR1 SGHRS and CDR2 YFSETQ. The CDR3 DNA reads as TGCGCCAGCAGCTTGGGACTAGCGGTTTCCTACAATGAGCAGTTCTTC. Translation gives CASSLGLAVSYNEQFF.

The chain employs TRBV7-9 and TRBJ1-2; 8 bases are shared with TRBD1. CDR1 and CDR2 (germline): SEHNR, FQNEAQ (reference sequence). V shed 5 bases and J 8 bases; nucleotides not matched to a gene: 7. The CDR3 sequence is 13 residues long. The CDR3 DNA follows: TGTGCCAGCAGCCCGACAGGGGCGGCGGGCTACACCTTC. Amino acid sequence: CASSPTGAAGYTF. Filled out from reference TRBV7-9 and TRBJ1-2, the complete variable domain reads DTGVSQNPRHKITKRGQNVTFRCDPISEHNRLYWYRQTLGQGPEFLTYFQNEAQLEKSRLLSDRFSAERPKGSFSTLEIQRTEQGDSAMYLCASSPTGAAGYTFGSGTRLTVV.